The 29 T cell receptor beta chains below were found in one sample sequenced in a study of type 1 regulatory T cells. In TCRdb, the reads were re-called with MiXCR into one record per CDR3 protein. Of 75,000 to 100,000 distinct CDR3 sequences in the sample, around a third were seen once. Sequenced sample: CD4+ T cells, either the whole sample or a sorted fraction (not recorded which). Source of these receptors: a human donor in good health.

This chain joins TRBV7-8 and TRBJ2-7; no clear D gene. V lost 2 bases to trimming and J lost 5 bases, with 7 bases between them. CDR1 SGHVS and CDR2 FQNEAQ come from the germline V gene. CDR3 length: 12 amino acids. Here the CDR3 DNA reads TGTGCCAGCAGCTTATCGGGCGACGAGCAGTACTTC. It translates to CASSLSGDEQYF.

As concerns this clonotype: At one end the junction does not follow the germline gene, possibly because of a read error. This chain connects TRBV20-1 to TRBJ1-5, with a possible D match to TRBD1 (6 bases). CDR3 length equals 15 residues. The germline V gene encodes CDR1 DFQATT and CDR2 SNEGSKA (reference sequence). The CDR3 DNA sequence: TGCAGTGCTAGGACGGGGGCCCATAGCTATCAGCCCCAGCATTTT. Protein sequence: CSARTGAHSYQPQHF.

The chain uses TRBV20-1 and TRBJ1-1; perhaps TRBD1 as D (5 bases). The CDR3 has 12 residues. Germline V lookup: CDR1 DFQATT, CDR2 SNEGSKA (reference sequence). The V gene lost 6 bases and the J gene lost 7 bases, with 15 bases spanning the gap. The CDR3 nucleotides read TGCAGTGCACCAGACAGAATAGATGAAGCTTTCTTT. Its protein is CSAPDRIDEAFF.

The CDR3 bases are TGTGCCAGCAGCCAGACAGGGGAGGGTGGCTACACCTTC. It specifies CASSQTGEGGYTF. The chain combines TRBV7-2 with TRBJ1-2; 8 bases agree with TRBD1. This CDR3 is 13 amino acids long. Germline V gene data show CDR1 as SGHTA and CDR2 as FQGNSA. V trimming: 5 bases; J trimming: 7 bases; junction bases outside the gene matches: 6.

The V call is TRBV28, the J call TRBJ2-4; D remains unclear. The germline V gene encodes CDR1 MDHEN and CDR2 SYDVKM. The CDR3 extends over 15 amino acids. Deletions cut 2 bases from V and 6 bases from J, with 14 bases between. The CDR3 loop is CASSLVVSFGNIQYF. The CDR3 nucleotides are TGTGCCAGCAGTTTAGTGGTTAGCTTTGGAAACATTCAGTACTTC. Full variable domain (rest looked up from reference TRBV28 and TRBJ2-4): DVKVTQSSRYLVKRTGEKVFLECVQDMDHENMFWYRQDPGLGLRLIYFSYDVKMKEKGDIPEGYSVSREKKERFSLILESASTNQTSMYLCASSLVVSFGNIQYFGAGTRLSVL.

This sequence joins TRBV6-2 or TRBV6-3 and TRBJ2-2, with a tentative D call TRBD1 (6 bases). Germline V lookup: CDR1 MNHEY, CDR2 SVGEGT. The V and J ends lost 3 bases and 6 bases respectively, with 17 bases between them. The CDR3 runs 16 residues. CDR3 amino acids: CASSYSGQKGAGELFF. The DNA of the CDR3 is TGTGCCAGCAGTTATTCAGGACAGAAGGGGGCCGGGGAGCTGTTTTTT.

The CDR3 sequence is CSAGSRGGGRTDTQYF. DNA of the CDR3: TGCAGTGCTGGTTCTCGGGGCGGGGGCCGGACAGATACGCAGTATTTT. The rearrangement uses TRBV20-1 and TRBJ2-3; possible D gene TRBD2, 7 bases. Germline V gives CDR1 DFQATT, CDR2 SNEGSKA (reference sequence). The CDR3 has 16 amino acids. Trimming removed 5 bases at V and 3 bases at J, with 21 bases between.

The V and J genes are TRBV20-1 and TRBJ2-3, with 10 bases lining up with TRBD2. The CDR3 consists of 14 residues. Germline V CDR1 and CDR2: DFQATT, SNEGSKA (reference sequence). The CDR3 is CSPQAGGSTDTQYF. For the CDR3, the DNA is TGCAGCCCCCAAGCGGGAGGGAGCACAGATACGCAGTATTTT.

The rearrangement joins TRBV6-2 or TRBV6-3 to TRBJ1-4; 10 bases map to TRBD1. Germline V gene sequence: CDR1 MNHEY, CDR2 SVGEGT. The J segment lost 1 base and the V segment lost 7 bases, leaving 24 bases of the junction unmatched. The CDR3 loop spans 22 amino acids. The CDR3 DNA reads TGTGCCAGCACCACCCGGGACAGGGGAAGTAGATTTCAACTTTTAACTAATGAAAAACTGTTTTTT. Its translation: CASTTRDRGSRFQLLTNEKLFF.

The chain has TRBV5-1 and TRBJ1-1; no firm D call. Between the trimmed V and J ends, which lost 0 bases and 1 base, there was a span of 7 bases. The germline V gene has CDR1 SGHRS and CDR2 YFSETQ. CDR3 length: 14 amino acids. The CDR3 loop is CASSLGGTNTEAFF. For the CDR3, the DNA is TGCGCCAGCAGCTTGGGAGGCACGAACACTGAAGCTTTCTTT.

A few counts support this clonotype. The gene calls are TRBV27 and TRBJ1-2; D is uncertain. Per the germline V gene, CDR1 is MNHEY and CDR2 is SMNVEV (reference sequence). This CDR3 is 14 amino acids long. V was pared by 4 bases and J by 8 bases, with 17 bases between. The CDR3 spells CASSSTPGSRGYTF. In nucleotides, the CDR3 is TGTGCCAGCAGTTCCACGCCCGGGTCTCGGGGCTACACCTTC.

As for this clonotype: This could be a read error, since a much larger clone is one nucleotide away. This sequence joins TRBV7-9 and TRBJ1-5; the D gene is possibly TRBD1 (5 bases). The CDR3 extends over 15 amino acids. In germline, CDR1 is SEHNR, CDR2 FQNEAQ (reference sequence). In nucleotides, the CDR3 is TGTGCCACCAGCTCGGGGGGTGGGGGCAATCAGCCCCAGCATTTT. Translation gives CATSSGGGGNQPQHF.

The rearrangement links TRBV5-1 to TRBJ2-5; D might be TRBD1 (6 bases). This CDR3 spans 15 amino acids. Deletions cut 4 bases from V and 2 bases from J, with 15 bases between. CDR1 is SGHRS and CDR2 is YFSETQ in the germline V gene. The CDR3 loop reads CASSGATGEQETQYF. The CDR3 coding sequence is TGCGCCAGCAGCGGAGCGACAGGAGAACAAGAGACCCAGTACTTC.

This clonotype showed up just a few times. The chain employs TRBV9 and TRBJ2-5, with unresolved D. This CDR3 is 15 amino acids long. V was shortened by 4 bases and J by 5 bases, with 18 bases between the two germline ends. CDR1 is SGDLS and CDR2 is YYNGEE in the germline V gene. CDR3 bases: TGTGCCAGCAGCCCCGAAACTATGCGGTGGGAGACCCAGTACTTC. This encodes CASSPETMRWETQYF.

V usage is TRBV6-2 or TRBV6-3 and J usage is TRBJ2-7; D gene unclear. Germline V gene data show CDR1 as MNHEY and CDR2 as SVGEGT. Trimming stripped 5 bases from V and 0 bases from J, with 5 bases between. The CDR3 length is 12 residues. In DNA, the CDR3 is TGTGCCAGCAGTCAACGCTCCTACGAGCAGTACTTC. Translation gives CASSQRSYEQYF.

This clonotype was seen a few times. This chain connects TRBV2 to TRBJ2-7, with 7 bases matching TRBD2. The CDR3 has 14 amino acids. The V segment lost 9 bases and the J segment 1 base; nucleotides outside the gene matches: 9. Germline V gene sequence: CDR1 SNHLY, CDR2 FYNNEI. This chain's CDR3 is CARGGLVGSYEQYF. CDR3 DNA: TGTGCCAGGGGAGGACTAGTGGGGTCCTACGAGCAGTACTTC.

V usage is TRBV29-1 and J usage is TRBJ2-1; D unresolved. The CDR3 extends over 12 amino acids. CDR1 is SQVTM and CDR2 is ANQGSEA in the germline V gene. V dropped 4 bases and J dropped 6 bases, with 10 bases sitting between them. The chain's CDR3 is CSVATEFNEQFF. As DNA, the CDR3 is TGCAGCGTTGCTACAGAATTCAATGAGCAGTTCTTC.

In its sample, this clonotype was seen a few times. V is TRBV7-9 and J is TRBJ2-2; no definite D call. V lost 6 bases and J 5 bases, leaving 16 bases between the germline ends. CDR3 length equals 15 residues. Germline CDR1 SEHNR, CDR2 FQNEAQ (reference sequence). The CDR3 here is CASSLGDRQTGELFF. For the CDR3, the DNA is TGTGCCAGCAGTCTGGGCGATCGACAAACCGGGGAGCTGTTTTTT.

This clonotype was detected only a few times. The gene calls are TRBV4-2 and TRBJ1-1; D not certain. Germline loops: CDR1 LGHNA, CDR2 YNFKEQ. V was trimmed by 0 bases and J by 1 base, leaving 12 bases between them. The CDR3 is 16 amino acids. The CDR3 sequence is CASSQDPQAGNTEAFF. Written as DNA, the CDR3 is TGTGCCAGCAGCCAAGATCCCCAAGCGGGGAACACTGAAGCTTTCTTT.

The chain has TRBV20-1 and TRBJ2-6; D not resolved. V was pared by 4 bases and J by 1 base, with 20 bases between. CDR1 DFQATT and CDR2 SNEGSKA come from the germline V gene (reference sequence). The CDR3 is 18 residues long. The CDR3 DNA sequence: TGCAGTGCTATTCCACAGCAAGCAATCGTTTCTGGGGCCAACGTCCTGACTTTC. It codes for CSAIPQQAIVSGANVLTF.

The chain uses TRBV14 and TRBJ1-1; D remains ambiguous. The CDR3 totals 14 residues. Germline CDR1 reads SGHDN; CDR2 reads FVKESK. V lost 4 bases and J lost 2, with 11 bases in between. The CDR3, as DNA: TGTGCCAGCAGCCTGGGTCTGGGAAACACTGAAGCTTTCTTT. Protein: CASSLGLGNTEAFF.

The rearrangement uses TRBV27 and TRBJ1-2; D remains ambiguous. V was pared by 5 bases and J by 6 bases, with 16 bases between. The CDR3 has 14 amino acids. The germline gives CDR1 MNHEY, CDR2 SMNVEV (reference sequence). The CDR3 loop reads CASSRDREGDGYTF. The DNA of the CDR3 is TGTGCCAGCAGTCGGGATCGGGAAGGCGATGGCTACACCTTC.

V and J are TRBV3-1 and TRBJ2-3; TRBD2 aligns across 10 bases. The V gene end was trimmed by 0 bases and the J gene end by 2 bases; junction bases not matched to a gene: 5. Looked up from germline, CDR1 is LGHDT and CDR2 is YNNKEL (reference sequence). The CDR3 loop spans 17 amino acids. The CDR3 DNA follows: TGTGCCAGCAGCCAAGAGAAACTAGCGGGGAACACAGATACGCAGTATTTT. Translating it yields CASSQEKLAGNTDTQYF.

The chain is built from TRBV20-1 and TRBJ2-7; D unresolved. Per germline, CDR1 DFQATT and CDR2 SNEGSKA (reference sequence). Trimming pared 6 bases from V and 4 bases from J, leaving 16 bases between. This CDR3 is 13 amino acids long. CDR3 residues: CSAKHGPRYEQYF. In DNA form, the CDR3 reads TGCAGTGCAAAACATGGACCGCGTTACGAGCAGTACTTC.

The chain carries TRBV7-9 and TRBJ2-1; no definite D call. CDR1 and CDR2 from the germline V gene are SEHNR and FQNEAQ (reference sequence). The CDR3 loop spans 13 amino acids. V dropped 7 bases and J dropped 2 bases, with 9 bases sitting between them. CDR3 region: CASTTSTYNEQFF. The CDR3 nucleotides read TGTGCCAGCACGACCTCCACCTACAATGAGCAGTTCTTC.

This clonotype was detected a few times. J is TRBJ2-3 and V is TRBV14, with 7 bases lining up with TRBD2. Per the germline V gene, CDR1 is SGHDN and CDR2 is FVKESK. Germline trimming cut 2 bases from V and 6 bases from J; bases unmatched to any gene: 8. This CDR3 spans 15 amino acids. CDR3 residues: CASSQRTGGADTQYF. Here the CDR3 DNA reads TGTGCCAGCAGCCAACGAACGGGAGGTGCGGATACGCAGTATTTT. Combining the CDR3 with reference TRBV14 and TRBJ2-3 gives the whole variable domain EAGVTQFPSHSVIEKGQTVTLRCDPISGHDNLYWYRRVMGKEIKFLLHFVKESKQDESGMPNNRFLAERTGGTYSTLKVQPAELEDSGVYFCASSQRTGGADTQYFGPGTRLTVL.

This clonotype was seen only a few times. The rearrangement joins TRBV5-1 to TRBJ1-1; D is unresolved. The germline V gene encodes CDR1 SGHRS and CDR2 YFSETQ. The CDR3 contains 14 residues. Trimming removed 4 bases from V and 0 bases from J, with 10 bases in between. The CDR3 protein is CASSESEMNTEAFF. The DNA of the CDR3 is TGCGCCAGCAGCGAATCAGAGATGAACACTGAAGCTTTCTTT.

This clonotype appeared a single time. The gene calls are TRBV7-2 and TRBJ2-3; 9 bases fit TRBD2. CDR1 and CDR2 (germline): SGHTA, FQGNSA. The V and J ends lost 6 bases and 0 bases, in that order; junction bases with no gene match: 13. The CDR3 sequence is 18 residues long. In nucleotides, the CDR3 is TGTGCCAGCAGTCTAAGGCCGGGACTAGCAGCTAGCACAGATACGCAGTATTTT. This encodes CASSLRPGLAASTDTQYF.

The chain couples TRBV25-1 to TRBJ2-5; unclear D gene. The CDR3 sequence is 16 residues long. Germline V gives CDR1 MGHDK, CDR2 SYGVNS. Trimming took 3 bases from V and 1 from J, leaving 15 bases between them. In DNA form, the CDR3 reads TGTGCCAGCAGTGAGTCTAGTTTTAAGAGCCAAGAGACCCAGTACTTC. It yields the protein CASSESSFKSQETQYF.